This entry describes one TCR beta chain. Its antigen is undetermined. Assay: immunoSEQ multiplex PCR; the TCRdb copy retains only in-frame clones and omits some. The table has approximately 220,000 clones, approximately 90% seen once. The sample originates from a study of cytomegalovirus exposure and HLA in healthy donors. On the study more broadly: In a later analysis, the approximately 120 validation repertoires were reported to have used the same platform as the 600 to 700 first-cohort repertoires. Overall study results and limits: Specificity of a few CMV-associated chains for CMV antigens was verified in vitro. According to the study, some 160 TCR beta chains were cytomegalovirus-associated.

The CDR3 spans 20 residues. V shed 2 bases and J 6 bases; nucleotides not matched to a gene: 21. Germline loops: CDR1 MNHEY, CDR2 SMNVEV (reference sequence). This receptor was identified in a woman aged 18-30 years in good health and CMV-seronegative. The chain combines TRBV27 with TRBJ2-1, with 8 bases identical to TRBD2. Sequenced input: PBMCs. CDR3: CASSLQPPALAGLEFNEQFF. The CDR3 DNA follows: TGTGCCAGCAGTTTACAGCCGCCCGCCTTAGCGGGACTAGAATTCAATGAGCAGTTCTTC.